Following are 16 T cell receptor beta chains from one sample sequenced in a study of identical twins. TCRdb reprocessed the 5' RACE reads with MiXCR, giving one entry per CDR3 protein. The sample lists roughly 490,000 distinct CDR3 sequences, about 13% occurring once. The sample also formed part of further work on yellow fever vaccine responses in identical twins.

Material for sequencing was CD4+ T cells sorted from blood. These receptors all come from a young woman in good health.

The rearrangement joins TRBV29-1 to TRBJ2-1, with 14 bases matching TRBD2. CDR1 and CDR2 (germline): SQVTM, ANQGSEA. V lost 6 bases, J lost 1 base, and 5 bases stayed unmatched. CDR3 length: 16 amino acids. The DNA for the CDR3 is TGCAGCGTCCGGACTAGCGGGAGGTTATCCTACAATGAGCAGTTCTTC. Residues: CSVRTSGRLSYNEQFF.

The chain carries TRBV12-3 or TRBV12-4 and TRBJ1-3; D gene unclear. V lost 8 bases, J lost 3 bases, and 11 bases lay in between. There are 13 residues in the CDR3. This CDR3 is CASGKISGNTIYF. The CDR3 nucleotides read TGTGCCAGCGGAAAAATAAGTGGAAACACCATATATTTT.

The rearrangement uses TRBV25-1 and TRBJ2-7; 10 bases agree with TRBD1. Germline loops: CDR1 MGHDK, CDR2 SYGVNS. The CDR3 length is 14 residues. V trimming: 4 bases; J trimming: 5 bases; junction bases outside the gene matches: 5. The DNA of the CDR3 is TGTGCCAGCAGTGCCCCCGGGACAGGGGACGAGCAGTACTTC. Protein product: CASSAPGTGDEQYF.

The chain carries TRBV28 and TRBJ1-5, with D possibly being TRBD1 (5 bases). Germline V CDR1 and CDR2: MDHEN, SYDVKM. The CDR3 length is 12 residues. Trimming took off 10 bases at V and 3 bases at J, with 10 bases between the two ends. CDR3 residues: CATRQTNQPQHF. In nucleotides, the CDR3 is TGTGCCACCCGACAGACCAATCAGCCCCAGCATTTT.

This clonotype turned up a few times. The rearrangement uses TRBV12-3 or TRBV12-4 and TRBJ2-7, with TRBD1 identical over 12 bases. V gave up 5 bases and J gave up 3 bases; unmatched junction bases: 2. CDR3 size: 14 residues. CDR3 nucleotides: TGTGCCAGCAGTGGGACAGGGGGCGTCTACGAGCAGTACTTC. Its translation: CASSGTGGVYEQYF.

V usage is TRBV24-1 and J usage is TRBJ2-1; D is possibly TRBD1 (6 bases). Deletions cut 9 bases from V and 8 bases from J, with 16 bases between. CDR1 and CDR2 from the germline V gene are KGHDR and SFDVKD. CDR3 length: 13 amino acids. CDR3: CATGEGGTYEQFF. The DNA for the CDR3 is TGTGCCACCGGGGAAGGGGGTACCTATGAGCAGTTCTTC.

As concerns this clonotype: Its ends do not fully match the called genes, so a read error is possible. The CDR3 sequence is CASGQGRLNTEAFF. CDR3 DNA sequence: TGTGCCAGCGGCCAAGGACGGTTGAACACTGAAGCTTTCTTT. The gene calls are TRBV3-1 and TRBJ1-1, with D unclear. Germline CDR1 LGHDT, CDR2 YNNKEL (reference sequence). The CDR3 runs 14 residues.

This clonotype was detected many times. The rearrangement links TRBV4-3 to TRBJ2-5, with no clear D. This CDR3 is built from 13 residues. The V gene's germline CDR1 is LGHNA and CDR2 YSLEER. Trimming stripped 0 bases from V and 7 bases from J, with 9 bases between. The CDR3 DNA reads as TGCGCCAGCAGCCAAGAATCTAGTGGGACCCAGTACTTC. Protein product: CASSQESSGTQYF.

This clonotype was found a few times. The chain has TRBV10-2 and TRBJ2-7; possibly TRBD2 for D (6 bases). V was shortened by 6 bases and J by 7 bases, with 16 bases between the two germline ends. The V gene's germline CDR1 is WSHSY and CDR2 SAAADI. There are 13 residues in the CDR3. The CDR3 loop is CASRDGTAREQYF. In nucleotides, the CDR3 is TGCGCCAGCAGGGACGGGACTGCCCGGGAGCAGTACTTC.

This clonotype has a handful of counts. CDR3 residues: CASSYRGQGSSDTQYF. CDR3 coding DNA: TGTGCCAGCAGTTACCGGGGACAGGGGAGTTCAGATACGCAGTATTTT. This rearrangement joins TRBV6-5 to TRBJ2-3, with 10 bases identical to TRBD1. Germline assignment: CDR1 MNHEY and CDR2 SVGAGI. The CDR3 extends over 16 amino acids. Trimming removed 2 bases from V and 4 bases from J; junction bases left unmatched: 6.

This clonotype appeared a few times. DNA for the CDR3: TGTGCCAGCAGCTCCCCCATCGGGGGGCGCGACACCGGGGAGCTGTTTTTT. Translated: CASSSPIGGRDTGELFF. V usage is TRBV7-6 and J usage is TRBJ2-2, with D maybe TRBD2 (7 bases). CDR3 size: 17 residues. CDR1 is SGHVS, CDR2 FNYEAQ, per germline. The ends were cut back, 4 bases at V and 3 bases at J, with 18 bases in the middle.

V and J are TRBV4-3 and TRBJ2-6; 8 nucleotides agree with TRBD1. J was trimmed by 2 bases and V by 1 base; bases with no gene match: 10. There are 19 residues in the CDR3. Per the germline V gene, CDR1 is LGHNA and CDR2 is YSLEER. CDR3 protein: CASSQVPWQGAAGANVLTF. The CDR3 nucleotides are TGCGCCAGCAGCCAAGTCCCCTGGCAGGGGGCGGCTGGGGCCAACGTCCTGACTTTC.

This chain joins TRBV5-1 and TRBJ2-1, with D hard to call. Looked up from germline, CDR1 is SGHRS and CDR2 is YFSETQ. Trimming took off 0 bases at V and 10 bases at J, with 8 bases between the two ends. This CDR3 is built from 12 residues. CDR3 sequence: CASSLARREQFF. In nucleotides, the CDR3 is TGCGCCAGCAGCTTGGCCCGAAGGGAGCAGTTCTTC.

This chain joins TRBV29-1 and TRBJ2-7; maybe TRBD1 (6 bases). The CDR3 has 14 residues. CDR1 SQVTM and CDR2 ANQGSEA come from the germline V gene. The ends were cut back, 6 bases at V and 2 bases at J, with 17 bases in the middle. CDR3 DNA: TGCAGCGTGGGGCGAGGGGGAAGGACCTACGAGCAGTACTTC. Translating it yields CSVGRGGRTYEQYF.

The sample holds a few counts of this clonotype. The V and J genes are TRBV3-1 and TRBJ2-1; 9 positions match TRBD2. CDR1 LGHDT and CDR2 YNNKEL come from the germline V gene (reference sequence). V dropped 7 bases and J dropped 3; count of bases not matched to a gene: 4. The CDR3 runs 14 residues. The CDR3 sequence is CASKSSGNYNEQFF. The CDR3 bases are TGTGCCAGCAAATCTAGCGGGAACTACAATGAGCAGTTCTTC.

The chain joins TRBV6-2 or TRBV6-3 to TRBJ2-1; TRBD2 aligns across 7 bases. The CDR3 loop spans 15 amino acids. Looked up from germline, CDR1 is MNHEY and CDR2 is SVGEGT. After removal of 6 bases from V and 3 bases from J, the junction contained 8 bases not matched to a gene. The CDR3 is CASSRNGLVYNEQFF. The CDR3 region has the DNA TGTGCCAGCAGCCGGAACGGACTAGTCTACAATGAGCAGTTCTTC.